These 16 T cell receptor beta chains were sequenced from one sample in a study of blood T cell repertoires in COVID-19. Clones were sequenced by immunoSEQ multiplex PCR, and TCRdb holds only the in-frame ones, with some missing. The repertoire holds 470,000 or so clones, with nearly 90% as singletons. Sequencing input: PBMCs or T cells enriched from blood (not recorded which). These receptors were collected from a young woman with acute COVID-19.

About this clone itself: Other nucleotide sequences in the sample specify the same CDR3. J is TRBJ2-7 and V is TRBV20-1, with unresolved D. The V end was cut by 3 bases, the J end by 2 bases, with 8 bases between. Germline-derived CDR1 and CDR2 are DFQATT and SNEGSKA (reference sequence). CDR3 length: 12 residues. DNA for the CDR3: TGCAGTGCTAGTTCAGGTACCTACGAGCAGTACTTC. Its protein is CSASSGTYEQYF.

CDR3 protein: CASSLSMGAKNTEAFF. CDR3 coding DNA: TGTGCCAGCAGTTTATCGATGGGGGCGAAAAACACTGAAGCTTTCTTT. The rearrangement uses TRBV27 and TRBJ1-1, with D maybe TRBD1 (6 bases). The ends were cut back, 0 bases at V and 2 bases at J, with 13 bases in the middle. Germline V gene lookup returns CDR1 MNHEY and CDR2 SMNVEV (reference sequence). The CDR3 contains 16 residues.

V usage is TRBV6-2 or TRBV6-3 and J usage is TRBJ1-5; D is unresolved. This CDR3 spans 13 amino acids. The germline CDR1 and CDR2 sequences are MNHEY and SVGEGT. Trimming pared 4 bases from V and 0 bases from J, leaving 4 bases between. As DNA, the CDR3 is TGTGCCAGCAGTTTTAATAGCAATCAGCCCCAGCATTTT. It is translated as CASSFNSNQPQHF.

The chain is built from TRBV25-1 and TRBJ2-3; 10 bases map to TRBD2. The CDR3 has 18 amino acids. In germline, CDR1 is MGHDK, CDR2 SYGVNS. The V segment lost 0 bases and the J segment 14 bases; nucleotides outside the gene matches: 20. CDR3 bases: TGTGCCAGCAGTGAATATAGCCGAGGAGGATTTCTAGCGGGGGTAATGTATTTT. Amino acids: CASSEYSRGGFLAGVMYF.

The chain employs TRBV5-1 and TRBJ2-4; 7 bases fit TRBD2. With V trimmed by 2 bases and J by 0 bases, 2 bases remained unmatched. CDR1 is SGHRS, CDR2 YFSETQ, per germline. The CDR3 sequence is 15 residues long. In nucleotides, the CDR3 is TGCGCCAGCAGCTTTGCGGGGGAAGCCAAAAACATTCAGTACTTC. Translating it yields CASSFAGEAKNIQYF. Together with reference TRBV5-1 and TRBJ2-4, the CDR3 gives the full variable domain: KAGVTQTPRYLIKTRGQQVTLSCSPISGHRSVSWYQQTPGQGLQFLFEYFSETQRNKGNFPGRFSGRQFSNSRSEMNVSTLELGDSALYLCASSFAGEAKNIQYFGAGTRLSVL.

The chain combines TRBV6-5 with TRBJ1-4, with TRBD1 as a possible D gene (6 bases). This CDR3 is 15 amino acids long. The germline V and J ends were trimmed by 2 bases and 4 bases, with 11 bases remaining between them. CDR1 and CDR2 from the germline V gene are MNHEY and SVGAGI. The CDR3 loop is CASSYLQGSNEKLFF. CDR3 nucleotides: TGTGCCAGCAGTTACCTTCAGGGGAGTAATGAAAAACTGTTTTTT.

This chain uses TRBV4-1 with TRBJ2-7; TRBD2 might be the D (7 bases). The V gene lost 2 bases and the J gene lost 2 bases, with 19 bases spanning the gap. This CDR3 contains 17 residues. Germline V lookup: CDR1 MGHRA, CDR2 YSYEKL. CDR3 loop: CASSQRRGGALPYEQYF. As DNA, the CDR3 is TGCGCCAGCAGCCAACGGAGGGGGGGGGCTTTACCCTACGAGCAGTACTTC.

The chain has TRBV4-1 and TRBJ2-2, with 13 positions matching TRBD2. The V gene's germline CDR1 is MGHRA and CDR2 YSYEKL. J was trimmed by 5 bases and V by 2 bases; bases with no gene match: 14. The CDR3 loop spans 20 amino acids. The CDR3 spells CASSQPFGTSGTRRTGELFF. DNA of the CDR3: TGCGCCAGCAGCCAACCCTTCGGGACTAGCGGGACACGGCGGACCGGGGAGCTGTTTTTT.

The chain combines TRBV28 with TRBJ1-5, with D possibly being TRBD1 (5 bases). CDR1 MDHEN and CDR2 SYDVKM come from the germline V gene. The CDR3 extends over 15 amino acids. V was pared by 6 bases and J by 1 base, with 13 bases between. The CDR3 protein is CASSRGTVSNQPQHF. For the CDR3, the DNA is TGTGCCAGCAGCCGGGGGACGGTAAGCAATCAGCCCCAGCATTTT.

There are a few counts of this clone. J is TRBJ1-2 and V is TRBV23-1; possible D gene TRBD1, 5 bases. TRBV23-1 has ORF status, its function being uncertain. This CDR3 comprises 9 residues. V was trimmed by 8 bases and J by 11 bases, leaving 9 bases between them. The DNA for the CDR3 is TGCGCCAGCGGGAGGGGATACACCTTC. This sequence encodes CASGRGYTF.

V and J are TRBV28 and TRBJ2-7, with D tentatively TRBD1 (6 bases). Germline loops: CDR1 MDHEN, CDR2 SYDVKM. The CDR3 consists of 13 residues. The V and J ends lost 6 bases and 2 bases respectively, with 11 bases between them. CDR3 DNA sequence: TGTGCCAGCAGCCTGACAGGCGCCTACGAGCAGTACTTC. It yields the protein CASSLTGAYEQYF.

The chain is built from TRBV5-5 and TRBJ1-5; 7 bases fit TRBD1. The junction had 8 bases not matched to a gene; V was cut back by 4 bases and J by 7 bases. The germline V gene has CDR1 SGHKS and CDR2 YYEKEE (reference sequence). The CDR3 spans 14 residues. The CDR3 nucleotides read TGTGCCAGCAGCACCGGGACAGTTAAACAGCCCCAGCATTTT. Translated: CASSTGTVKQPQHF.

The chain employs TRBV18 and TRBJ1-6; a possible D gene is TRBD1 (5 bases). The V end lost 3 bases, the J end lost 8 bases, and 11 bases lay between the germline ends. The CDR3 is 14 amino acids. From germline, CDR1 is KGHSH and CDR2 LQKENI. CDR3 nucleotides: TGTGCCAGCTCACCGGATCAAGGGGATTCACCCCTCCACTTT. Translated: CASSPDQGDSPLHF.

This clone was seen a few times. J is TRBJ1-5 and V is TRBV18; no firm D call. Germline lookup yields CDR1 KGHSH and CDR2 LQKENI. Trimming shortened V by 6 bases and J by 4 bases, and 7 bases separated the two germline ends. This CDR3 has 12 amino acids. The CDR3 region is CASSQENQPQHF. The CDR3 DNA sequence: TGTGCCAGCTCTCAGGAAAATCAGCCCCAGCATTTT.

V gene TRBV4-1 combines with J gene TRBJ2-1, with a weak D call TRBD2 (7 bases). Germline V gene data show CDR1 as MGHRA and CDR2 as YSYEKL. The CDR3 spans 16 residues. V shed 0 bases and J shed 4 bases, with 13 bases lying between them. The CDR3 loop is CASSQDGGRSYNEQFF. The CDR3 nucleotides read TGCGCCAGCAGCCAAGACGGGGGGCGAAGTTACAATGAGCAGTTCTTC.

The V and J genes are TRBV7-9 and TRBJ2-7; tentative D call: TRBD2 (5 bases). From germline, CDR1 is SEHNR and CDR2 FQNEAQ (reference sequence). This CDR3 spans 12 amino acids. V lost 5 bases and J 3 bases, leaving 8 bases between the germline ends. CDR3 protein: CASSGERYEQYF. The CDR3 DNA sequence: TGTGCCAGCAGCGGGGAGCGCTACGAGCAGTACTTC.